This T cell receptor beta chain was obtained from a study of regulatory T cells in long-lasting Graves disease. Study-level information: Under 3 months of antithyroid drugs had been taken by newly diagnosed Graves' patients.

The authors built TCR beta libraries using iRepertoire HTBI primers and Arm-PCR of CDR3 regions. Via MiXCR, TCRdb re-called the multiplex PCR reads, giving one row per CDR3 protein. In the table there are fewer than 650,000 distinct CDR3 sequences, 16% of which are singletons. In this sample, this clonotype turned up a few times. As to time point: newly diagnosed GD, antithyroid drugs for less than 3 months. Following extraction of RNA from PBMCs, that RNA was used to make the TCR library. Deletions cut 0 bases from V and 12 bases from J, with 15 bases between. The CDR3 consists of 14 residues. Germline values: CDR1 SGHDN, CDR2 FVKESK. These data were also reused for a study on T cells in Graves' hyperthyroidism and ophthalmopathy.

The chain joins TRBV14 to TRBJ2-1; D is possibly TRBD2 (6 bases). This receptor was identified in a woman in her thirties with Graves disease. This sample comprised peripheral blood mononuclear cells (PBMCs), obtained at new diagnosis, from a patient treated with antithyroid drugs. The CDR3 is CASSQDLVADMQFF. The CDR3 nucleotides are TGTGCCAGCAGCCAAGATCTCGTAGCGGATATGCAGTTCTTC.